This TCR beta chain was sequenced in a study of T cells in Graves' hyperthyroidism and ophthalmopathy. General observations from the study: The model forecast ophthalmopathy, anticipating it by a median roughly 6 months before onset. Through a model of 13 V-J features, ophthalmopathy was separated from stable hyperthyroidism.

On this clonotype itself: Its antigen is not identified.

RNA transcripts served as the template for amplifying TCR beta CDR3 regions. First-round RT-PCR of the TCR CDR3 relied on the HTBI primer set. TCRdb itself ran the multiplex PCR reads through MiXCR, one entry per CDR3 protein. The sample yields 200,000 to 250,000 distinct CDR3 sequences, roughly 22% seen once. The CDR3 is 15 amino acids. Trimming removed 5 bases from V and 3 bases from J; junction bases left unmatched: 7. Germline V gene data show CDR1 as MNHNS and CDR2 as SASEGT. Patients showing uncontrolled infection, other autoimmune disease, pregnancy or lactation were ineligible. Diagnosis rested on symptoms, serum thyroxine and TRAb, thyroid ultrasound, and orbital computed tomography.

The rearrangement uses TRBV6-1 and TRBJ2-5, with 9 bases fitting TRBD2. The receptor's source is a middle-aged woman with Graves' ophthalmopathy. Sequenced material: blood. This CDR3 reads CASSSHSGREETQYF. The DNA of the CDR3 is TGTGCCAGCAGTAGCCATAGCGGGAGAGAAGAGACCCAGTACTTC.